This T cell receptor (beta chain) derives from a study of vaccination and CD4 T cells after COVID-19. The assay that was used to sequence DNA from cultured CD4+ T cells was the Oncomine TCR Beta short-read assay. TCRdb passed the PCR reads through MiXCR, listing each CDR3 protein once. Here the sample spans around 19,000 distinct CDR3 sequences, about 45% being singletons. Treatment in this sample: roughly 10-day PBMC culture with coronavirus spike peptide pools or control peptides (ViraFEST assay). This CDR3 spans 15 amino acids. Looked up from germline, CDR1 is MDHEN and CDR2 is SYDVKM. Trimming stripped 4 bases from V and 3 bases from J, with 15 bases between. Regarding this clonotype: Its antigen is not identified.

This sequence joins TRBV28 and TRBJ1-1; TRBD1 is a possible D gene (5 bases). This TCR derives from a human donor who had recovered from COVID-19. The material sequenced was CD4+ T cells from blood, cultured in vitro. The CDR3 nucleotides read TGTGCCAGCAGTTCCAGGGCAGGGAGGGACACTGAAGCTTTCTTT. Its translation: CASSSRAGRDTEAFF. Full variable domain (rest looked up from reference TRBV28 and TRBJ1-1): DVKVTQSSRYLVKRTGEKVFLECVQDMDHENMFWYRQDPGLGLRLIYFSYDVKMKEKGDIPEGYSVSREKKERFSLILESASTNQTSMYLCASSSRAGRDTEAFFGQGTRLTVV.